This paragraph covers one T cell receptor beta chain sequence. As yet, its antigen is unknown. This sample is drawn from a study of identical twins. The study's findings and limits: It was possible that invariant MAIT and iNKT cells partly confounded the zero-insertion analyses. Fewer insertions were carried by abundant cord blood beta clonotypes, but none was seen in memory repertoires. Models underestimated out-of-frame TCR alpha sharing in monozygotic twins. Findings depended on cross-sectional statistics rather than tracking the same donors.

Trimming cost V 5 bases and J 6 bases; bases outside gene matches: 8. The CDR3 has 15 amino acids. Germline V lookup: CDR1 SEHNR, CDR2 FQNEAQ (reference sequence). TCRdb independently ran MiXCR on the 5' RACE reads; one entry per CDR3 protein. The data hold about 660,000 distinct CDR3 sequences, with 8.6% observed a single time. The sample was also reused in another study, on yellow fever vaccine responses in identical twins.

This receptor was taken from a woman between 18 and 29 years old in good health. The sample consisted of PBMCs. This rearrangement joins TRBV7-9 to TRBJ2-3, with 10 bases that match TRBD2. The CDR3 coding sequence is TGTGCCAGCAGCCAACTAGCGGGATGGGGGGATACGCAGTATTTT. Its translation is CASSQLAGWGDTQYF. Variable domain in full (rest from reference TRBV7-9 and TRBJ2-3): DTGVSQNPRHKITKRGQNVTFRCDPISEHNRLYWYRQTLGQGPEFLTYFQNEAQLEKSRLLSDRFSAERPKGSFSTLEIQRTEQGDSAMYLCASSQLAGWGDTQYFGPGTRLTVL.